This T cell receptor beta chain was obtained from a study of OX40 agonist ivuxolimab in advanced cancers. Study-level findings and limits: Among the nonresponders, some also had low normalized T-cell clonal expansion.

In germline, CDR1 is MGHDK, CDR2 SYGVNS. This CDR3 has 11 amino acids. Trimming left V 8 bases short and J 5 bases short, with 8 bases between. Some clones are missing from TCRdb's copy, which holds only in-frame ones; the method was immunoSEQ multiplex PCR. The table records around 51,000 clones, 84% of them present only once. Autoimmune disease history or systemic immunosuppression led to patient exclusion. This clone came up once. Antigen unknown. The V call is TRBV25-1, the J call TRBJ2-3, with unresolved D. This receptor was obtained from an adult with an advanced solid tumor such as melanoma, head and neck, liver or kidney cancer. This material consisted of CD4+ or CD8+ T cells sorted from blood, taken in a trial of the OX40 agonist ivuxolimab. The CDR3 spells CASGRVDTQYF. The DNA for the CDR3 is TGTGCCAGCGGAAGGGTAGATACGCAGTATTTT. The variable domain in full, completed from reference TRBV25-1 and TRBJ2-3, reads EADIYQTPRYLVIGTGKKITLECSQTMGHDKMYWYQQDPGMELHLIHYSYGVNSTEKGDLSSESTVSRIRTEHFPLTLESARPSHTSQYLCASGRVDTQYFGPGTRLTVL.